The next 5 T cell receptor beta chains were all read from a single sample in a study of T cells in Graves' hyperthyroidism and ophthalmopathy. Amplification of TCR beta CDR3 regions was performed using RNA transcripts as template. Using the HTBI primer set, a first-round RT-PCR was run on the TCR CDR3. TCRdb re-analysed the multiplex PCR reads in MiXCR, keeping a single row per CDR3 protein. The sample contains about 680,000 distinct CDR3 sequences, under 45% of which appear only once. Sequencing was carried out using blood. These receptors were collected from a woman in her forties with Graves' hyperthyroidism.

This clonotype was detected once. This sequence joins TRBV29-1 and TRBJ2-6; 8 positions match TRBD1. J lost 0 bases, V lost 7 bases, and 8 bases had no gene match. This CDR3 has 16 amino acids. Germline values: CDR1 SQVTM, CDR2 ANQGSEA. The CDR3 sequence: CSAGTGLFSGANVLTF. For the CDR3, the DNA is TGCAGCGCGGGGACAGGCTTGTTCTCTGGGGCCAACGTCCTGACTTTC.

On this clonotype itself: Given a much more abundant clone one base away, this may be a read error. The V gene is TRBV2, the J gene TRBJ2-2; TRBD2 matches at 8 bases. CDR1 is SNHLY and CDR2 is FYNNEI in the germline V gene. This CDR3 is 19 amino acids long. Trimming took 8 bases from V and 7 from J; bases not matched to a gene: 24. CDR3 sequence: CASSLPGLVSPRGGGELFF. The CDR3 DNA sequence: TGTGCCAGCTCACTCCCGGGACTAGTTTCTCCTCGTGGTGGCGGGGAGCTGTTTTTT.

This clonotype was detected ten times or more. The V call is TRBV11-2, the J call TRBJ1-1; no clear D gene. The CDR3 sequence is 17 residues long. V shed 0 bases and J shed 4 bases, with 18 bases lying between them. Germline-derived CDR1 and CDR2 are SGHAT and FQNNGV. The CDR3 protein is CASSLDKGHGRATEAFF. CDR3 nucleotides: TGTGCCAGCAGCTTAGATAAAGGGCATGGGAGGGCCACTGAAGCTTTCTTT.

About this clonotype: This likely comes from a read error, as the CDR3 has no conserved phenylalanine or tryptophan at its end. J is TRBJ1-4 and V is TRBV5-6; D remains ambiguous. Germline values: CDR1 SGHDT, CDR2 YYEEEE. Trimming stripped 2 bases from V and 0 bases from J, with 11 bases between. This CDR3 region has 16 residues. CDR3 loop: CASSLVGSATNEKLFL. In DNA, the CDR3 is TGTGCCAGCAGCTTAGTTGGGTCGGCAACTAATGAAAAACTGTTTCTT.

This clonotype was counted many times. The DNA of the CDR3 is TGTGCCAGCAGCCACAAAACCGGGACAGGGGAAAAACTGTTTTTT. This translates into CASSHKTGTGEKLFF. The rearrangement joins TRBV13 to TRBJ1-4; the match to TRBD1 covers 9 bases. Germline values: CDR1 PRHDT, CDR2 FYEKMQ (reference sequence). Germline trimming cut 5 bases from V and 8 bases from J; bases unmatched to any gene: 9. This CDR3 is built from 15 residues.